This T cell receptor (beta chain) was observed in a study of OX40 agonist ivuxolimab in advanced cancers. Looking at the study overall: Among those enrolled, mean age was about 63 years (range about 20 to 79) and about 79% were male.

CDR3 length: 17 amino acids. V dropped 5 bases and J dropped 0 bases, with 17 bases sitting between them. In germline, CDR1 is MDHEN, CDR2 SYDVKM. This table comes from immunoSEQ multiplex PCR, and its TCRdb copy is limited to in-frame clones, with some not included. Found here are about 19,000 clones, nearly 85% of them singletons; the top ten hold approximately 56%. This chain joins TRBV28 and TRBJ1-3; D gene ambiguous. Source: CD4+ or CD8+ T cells sorted from blood, taken in a trial of the OX40 agonist ivuxolimab. This clonotype was sampled from an adult with an advanced solid tumor such as melanoma, head and neck, liver or kidney cancer. Written as DNA, the CDR3 is TGTGCCAGCAGTCCAGACATCCAGCTCTACTCTGGAAACACCATATATTTT. This encodes CASSPDIQLYSGNTIYF.